Following are 18 T cell receptor beta chains from one sample sequenced in a study of graft-versus-host responses after intestinal transplantation. Their antigens are not known. The assay was immunoSEQ multiplex PCR, and TCRdb's table has in-frame clones only and misses some. Counted here are fewer than 90,000 clones, less than 95% occurring once; the ten biggest clones make up about 0.2%. The sequenced sample was unstimulated CD4+ T cells sorted from spleen or lymph node cells, obtained before transplant. Source of these receptors: a human donor who was the organ donor for an intestinal transplant.

The CDR3, as DNA: TGTGCCAGCAGTGCCGTGTGGGTCGACGGGGACGAGCAGTACTTC. The encoded protein is CASSAVWVDGDEQYF. J is TRBJ2-7 and V is TRBV2, with D possibly being TRBD2 (5 bases). V lost 4 bases and J 5 bases, leaving 18 bases between the germline ends. This CDR3 is 15 amino acids long. From germline, CDR1 is SNHLY and CDR2 FYNNEI.

The rearrangement uses TRBV7-2 and TRBJ2-7, with 7 bases matching TRBD1. The ends lost 6 bases at V and 0 bases at J; junction bases unmatched: 5. This CDR3 has 14 residues. The germline V gene has CDR1 SGHTA and CDR2 FQGNSA. This CDR3 reads CASRRQGSSYEQYF. The CDR3, as DNA: TGTGCCAGCAGAAGACAGGGAAGCTCCTACGAGCAGTACTTC.

The chain links TRBV28 to TRBJ2-5; D perhaps matches TRBD2 (6 bases). Germline lookup yields CDR1 MDHEN and CDR2 SYDVKM. The CDR3 covers 11 residues. V lost 5 bases, J lost 11 bases, and 12 bases lay in between. CDR3 amino acids: CASSEREEQYF. CDR3 sequence (DNA): TGTGCCAGCAGTGAAAGGGAGGAGCAGTACTTC. Supplemented by reference TRBV28 and TRBJ2-5, the full variable domain reads DVKVTQSSRYLVKRTGEKVFLECVQDMDHENMFWYRQDPGLGLRLIYFSYDVKMKEKGDIPEGYSVSREKKERFSLILESASTNQTSMYLCASSEREEQYFGPGTRLLVL.

The chain uses TRBV6-5 and TRBJ2-5; D ambiguous. CDR1 is MNHEY and CDR2 is SVGAGI in the germline V gene. V lost 0 bases to trimming and J lost 7 bases, with 15 bases between them. This CDR3 has 15 residues. CDR3 coding DNA: TGTGCCAGCAGTTACTCGATTAGGTCACCGGGGACCCAGTACTTC. Protein: CASSYSIRSPGTQYF.

V is TRBV6-1 and J is TRBJ1-2; D uncertain. The length of the CDR3 is 11 residues. CDR1 MNHNS and CDR2 SASEGT come from the germline V gene. Trimming shortened V by 0 bases and J by 7 bases, and 3 bases separated the two germline ends. The CDR3 DNA follows: TGTGCCAGCAGTGAAGCGGGTGGCTACACCTTC. Translation gives CASSEAGGYTF.

This clone was picked up one time. The V call is TRBV6-1, the J call TRBJ2-7; D uncertain. This CDR3 is 13 amino acids long. Trimming removed 9 bases at V and 0 bases at J, with 12 bases between. CDR1 is MNHNS, CDR2 SASEGT, per germline. The CDR3 nucleotides are TGTGCCAGTAACAGCCCAAACTCCTACGAGCAGTACTTC. Translation gives CASNSPNSYEQYF.

The chain employs TRBV7-2 and TRBJ2-3; TRBD1 agrees at 7 bases. Per the germline V gene, CDR1 is SGHTA and CDR2 is FQGNSA. Germline trimming cut 1 base from V and 1 base from J; bases unmatched to any gene: 2. The CDR3 is 15 amino acids. CDR3 amino acids: CASSLGQGRTDTQYF. The CDR3, as DNA: TGTGCCAGCAGCTTAGGACAGGGCCGCACAGATACGCAGTATTTT.

J is TRBJ1-4 and V is TRBV18; TRBD1 might be the D (5 bases). Germline CDR1 reads KGHSH; CDR2 reads LQKENI. The CDR3 runs to 15 residues. Trimming removed 2 bases from V and 1 base from J, with 8 bases in between. The CDR3 nucleotides read TGTGCCAGCTCACCAGGAGGGGTAACTAATGAAAAACTGTTTTTT. Protein: CASSPGGVTNEKLFF. Based on the CDR3 plus reference TRBV18 and TRBJ1-4, the full variable domain is NAGVMQNPRHLVRRRGQEARLRCSPMKGHSHVYWYRQLPEEGLKFMVYLQKENIIDESGMPKERFSAEFPKEGPSILRIQQVVRGDSAAYFCASSPGGVTNEKLFFGSGTQLSVL.

The chain joins TRBV18 to TRBJ2-1; no firm D call. The CDR3 contains 15 residues. Germline V gives CDR1 KGHSH, CDR2 LQKENI. V lost 5 bases and J lost 0, with 11 bases in between. DNA for the CDR3: TGTGCCAGCTCAGAGAAGGGCCCCTCCTACAATGAGCAGTTCTTC. It encodes CASSEKGPSYNEQFF.

This rearrangement joins TRBV6-5 to TRBJ2-3, with D maybe TRBD2 (5 bases). The V end was cut by 8 bases, the J end by 3 bases, with 12 bases between. There are 13 residues in the CDR3. Germline V gives CDR1 MNHEY, CDR2 SVGAGI. The CDR3 DNA reads TGTGCCAGCCGGAGGCTGAGTACAGATACGCAGTATTTT. This translates into CASRRLSTDTQYF.

This clone was seen once. At one end the junction does not follow the germline gene, possibly because of a read error. This sequence joins TRBV9 and TRBJ2-5; D remains ambiguous. Germline V gives CDR1 SGDLS, CDR2 YYNGEE. The CDR3 has 13 residues. CDR3 amino acids: CAGSVGPLETQYF. The CDR3 bases are TGTGCCGGCAGCGTAGGCCCCCTGGAGACCCAGTACTTC.

V gene TRBV5-1 combines with J gene TRBJ2-1; 7 bases match TRBD1. CDR1 and CDR2 from the germline V gene are SGHRS and YFSETQ. The CDR3 loop spans 14 amino acids. Germline trimming cut 4 bases from V and 4 bases from J; bases unmatched to any gene: 5. The CDR3 DNA sequence: TGCGCCAGCAGCAGACAGGGTGGGTACAATGAGCAGTTCTTC. This gives the protein CASSRQGGYNEQFF. The full variable domain, its missing parts supplied by reference TRBV5-1 and TRBJ2-1, is KAGVTQTPRYLIKTRGQQVTLSCSPISGHRSVSWYQQTPGQGLQFLFEYFSETQRNKGNFPGRFSGRQFSNSRSEMNVSTLELGDSALYLCASSRQGGYNEQFFGPGTRLTVL.

The chain recombines TRBV9 with TRBJ1-4; D remains unclear. V was clipped by 2 bases and J by 3 bases, with 5 bases between them. Germline CDR1 is SGDLS and CDR2 is YYNGEE. The CDR3 covers 13 residues. The CDR3 here is CASSVEPNEKLFF. The CDR3 nucleotides read TGTGCCAGCAGCGTCGAACCTAATGAAAAACTGTTTTTT.

The rearrangement joins TRBV6-5 to TRBJ1-1, with unresolved D. V shed 2 bases and J shed 2 bases, with 6 bases lying between them. Germline V gives CDR1 MNHEY, CDR2 SVGAGI. This CDR3 contains 13 residues. In nucleotides, the CDR3 is TGTGCCAGCAGTTACGCCACAAACACTGAAGCTTTCTTT. Translating gives CASSYATNTEAFF.

The genes are TRBV6-5 and TRBJ2-1; 8 bases are a match to TRBD1. J lost 15 bases, V lost 5 bases, and 9 bases had no gene match. The CDR3 is 12 amino acids. Germline assignment: CDR1 MNHEY and CDR2 SVGAGI. CDR3 protein: CASSERRDRMFF. The CDR3 DNA sequence: TGTGCCAGCAGTGAAAGGCGGGACAGGATGTTCTTC.

This clone has just one count. Written as DNA, the CDR3 is TGTGCCAGCAGGAGGGCAGGGGGAGCTAACTATGGCTACACCTTC. It specifies CASRRAGGANYGYTF. V and J are TRBV6-1 and TRBJ1-2; TRBD1 aligns across 7 bases. Trimming at V came to 6 bases and at J to 0 bases, leaving 7 bases not matched to a gene. Per the germline V gene, CDR1 is MNHNS and CDR2 is SASEGT. This CDR3 is 15 amino acids long.

V is TRBV27 and J is TRBJ2-7; 7 nucleotides agree with TRBD1. J gave up 1 base and V 5 bases, and 8 bases lay outside the gene matches. This CDR3 has 15 amino acids. Germline CDR1 reads MNHEY; CDR2 reads SMNVEV (reference sequence). This CDR3 reads CASSARTGWSYEQYF. For the CDR3, the DNA is TGTGCCAGCAGTGCCAGGACAGGTTGGTCCTACGAGCAGTACTTC.

The CDR3 sequence: CASRRDWGHNEQFF. The CDR3 bases are TGTGCCAGCAGGAGGGACTGGGGGCACAATGAGCAGTTCTTC. V is TRBV7-2 and J is TRBJ2-1; either TRBD1 or TRBD2 may supply D (6 bases each). V was cut by 6 bases and J by 5 bases, with 14 bases left in between. There are 14 residues in the CDR3. Germline CDR1 reads SGHTA; CDR2 reads FQGNSA.